This T cell receptor beta chain was captured in a study of blood T cells in healthy people across ages (dated by TCRdb to the mid-2010s). Regarding the complete study: Template switching captured roughly one uniquely barcoded TCR beta cDNA molecule per two T cells in model experiments. Age-related changes in TCR beta repertoire diversity were measured in the study by deep sequencing normalized with unique cDNA molecular identifiers. The donors were split into four age groups: young (average around 15 years), middle-aged (over 35), aged (about 56) and long-lived (approximately 80). To avoid experimental bias, donors of different ages were distributed randomly across sequencing lanes. For two donors (one aged 18 to 30 and one aged 80 or older), the study analyzed two additional independent replicas of 1 million unique cDNA reads from the same blood draw.

The table lists this clonotype with a few counts. It has no known antigen specificity. No much larger clone is present one base from it, and per-base qualities are unavailable. The donors were under 40 Caucasian individuals from Russia, aged 6 to 90 years, who were systemically healthy. Around 9.9 milliliters of peripheral blood were collected from each donor into EDTA-treated Vacutainer tubes. Ficoll-Paque density-gradient centrifugation was used to isolate PBMCs, with at least 6.5 million per sample. Total RNA was extracted from PBMCs with Trizol reagent, with at least 5 micrograms obtained per sample. The percentages of naive CD45RAhigh/CD27high T cells were determined by flow cytometry on a PBMC aliquot from every donor. The CDR3 runs 13 residues from the cysteine to the phenylalanine. Only the CDR3 part of the read is kept: 39 bases, read in frame from the first base. Relative to germline, V is 3 bases shorter and J is 4 bases shorter, with 7 bases between their ends. For CDR1 and CDR2, the germline V gene lists LGHNT and FRNRAP.

Library preparation used 5' RACE. These reads were obtained on an Illumina HiSeq 2500. A second PCR of about 6 to 11 cycles was performed with a sample-barcoded 5' primer and a J-beta primer mix. A template-switch 5' adaptor carrying 12 random nucleotides introduced a unique molecular identifier onto each TCR beta cDNA molecule. At least 2.5 million CDR3-containing paired-end reads were obtained from each sample. First-strand cDNA was synthesized from all RNA with the Mint cDNA synthesis kit, primed by a TRBC-specific oligonucleotide. Following uracil-DNA glycosylase treatment, a first 18-cycle PCR with universal primers M1SS and BC2_uni_R was performed on all cDNA. Concerning the study's data processing: Normalization of each sample was performed by random selection of 1 million high-quality reads, each carrying a distinct molecular identifier. Instead of being binned into consensus sequences, reads that shared molecular identifiers were thrown out. MiTCR, with a Q25 quality threshold and the strictest error-elimination algorithm, was used for CDR3 identification, clonotype clustering and error correction. A nonparametric unseen species model with Euler transformation was used to estimate a lower bound on total TCR beta diversity. TCRdb reprocessing: public reads trimmed at Q25 with fastp, clones called with MiXCR, in-frame beta chains kept. CDR3 protein duplicates are merged, each entry listing the most common genes and DNA. The V and J calls here are based on TCRdb, not the publication. This sample comprises 650,000 to 1,000,000 distinct CDR3 sequences, approximately 35% of them detected only once. The ten largest clones take up approximately 13% of the sample.

Overall study outcomes, separate from this receptor: Observed TCR beta diversity correlated strongly with the percentage of naive T cells measured by flow cytometry. Estimates of total diversity from one million sequenced T cells were regarded as lower bounds and underestimates. Bulk unsorted PBMC profiling prevented conclusive comparison of naive and antigen-experienced compartments. Because the CMV infection status of the donors was unknown, age-related changes in expanded clonotypes may potentially have been confounded. Compared with the aged group, the long-lived group had more naive CD4+ T cells, fewer expanded clones and increased TCR diversity, suggesting age selection. Observed TCR beta diversity per million T cells fell roughly linearly with age, and a significant reduction was already apparent by age roughly 40.

This clonotype was sampled from a man between 18 and 35 years old in good health. The sequencing sample was made of blood. The rearrangement combines TRBV12-5 with TRBJ1-5, with the D gene not confidently named. The CDR3 reads CASGFIGNQPQHF. The DNA is TGTGCTAGTGGTTTTATAGGGAATCAGCCCCAGCATTTT.